This is a list of T cell receptor beta chains from one sample in a study of tumor-infiltrating lymphocytes in localized non-small cell lung cancer. The assay was immunoSEQ multiplex PCR, and TCRdb's table has in-frame clones only and misses some. The data show 5,000 to 6,500 clones, 76% seen once. The sequenced sample consisted of lung tumor tissue. The receptors were sampled from a human donor with non-small cell lung cancer. CDR3s include the opening cysteine and the closing phenylalanine or tryptophan. A D gene is named only where the DNA matches it firmly. The size of a clone is reported for some rows only, either as once, few or many, or as a class for expanded clones.

large | - | TRBJ2-7 | 12 | TRBV14 | TGTGCCAGCAGCCGCGGGCCTTACGAGCAGTACTTC | CASSRGPYEQYF
- | TRBD1 | TRBJ1-4 | 13 | TRBV6-1 | TGTGCCAGCAGGGGACGGGACAGTCAAAAACTGTTTTTT | CASRGRDSQKLFF
- | - | TRBJ1-4 | 15 | TRBV6-1 | TGTGCCAGCAGTGAATTCGGACGGAATAATGAAAAACTGTTTTTT | CASSEFGRNNEKLFF
- | - | TRBJ2-6 | 16 | TRBV10-1 | TGCGCCAGCAGCCTAGGGACGGACGCAGGGGCCAACGTCCTGACTTTC | CASSLGTDAGANVLTF
- | TRBD1 | TRBJ1-2 | 16 | TRBV5-1 | TGCGCCAGCAGCTGGACAGGGGGGTCCGCTAACTATGGCTACACCTTC | CASSWTGGSANYGYTF
few | - | TRBJ2-7 | 13 | TRBV11-2 | TGTGCCAGCAGCTTAGAACAGGTTTACGAGCAGTACTTC | CASSLEQVYEQYF
- | TRBD2 | TRBJ2-1 | 16 | TRBV6-6 | TGTGCCAGCAGTTACACCGGGACTAGCGGAGCCAATGAGCAGTTCTTC | CASSYTGTSGANEQFF
few | - | TRBJ1-1 | 13 | TRBV5-1 | TGCGCCAGCAGCTTGGATCCGAACACTGAAGCTTTCTTT | CASSLDPNTEAFF
- | TRBD1 | TRBJ1-5 | 14 | TRBV6-4 | TGTGCCAGCAGGTCCGGGACAGGGGATCAGCCCCAGCATTTT | CASRSGTGDQPQHF
- | - | TRBJ1-3 | 14 | TRBV7-7 | TGTGCCAGCAGTCCCGGGACTTCTGGAAACACCATATATTTT | CASSPGTSGNTIYF
- | TRBD2 | TRBJ2-3 | 17 | TRBV27 | TGTGCCAGCAGTTTTTTTCGGGAGGGTTATAGCACAGATACGCAGTATTTT | CASSFFREGYSTDTQYF
- | - | TRBJ1-1 | 12 | TRBV30 | TGTGCCTGGAGGGGTGGTAGCACTGAAGCTTTCTTT | CAWRGGSTEAFF
- | TRBD2 | TRBJ2-5 | 15 | TRBV5-6 | TGTGCCAGCAGCCGGGGACTAACCTCGCAAGAGACCCAGTACTTC | CASSRGLTSQETQYF
- | TRBD2 | TRBJ2-5 | 15 | TRBV9 | TGTGCCAGCAGCGTCAGCGGGAGGGCCAGTGAGACCCAGTACTTC | CASSVSGRASETQYF
- | TRBD1 | TRBJ1-6 | 15 | TRBV27 | TGTGCCAGCAGTTCCGGACAGGGTGGGAATTCACCCCTCCACTTT | CASSSGQGGNSPLHF
- | - | TRBJ2-7 | 11 | TRBV7-9 | TGTGCCAGCAGCTCCGTTTACGAGCAGTACTTC | CASSSVYEQYF
- | - | TRBJ2-6 | 16 | TRBV7-6 | TGTGCCAGCAGCTTTGGGGACAACTCTGGGGCCAACGTCCTGACTTTC | CASSFGDNSGANVLTF
- | TRBD2 | TRBJ2-5 | 14 | TRBV27 | TGTGCCAGCAGGCCTAGCGGGAGGAGAGAGACCCAGTACTTC | CASRPSGRRETQYF
once | TRBD1 | TRBJ2-7 | 14 | TRBV11-3 | TGTGCCAGCAGCTTCTCTGGACAGGCTTACGAGCAGTACTTC | CASSFSGQAYEQYF
- | - | TRBJ2-2 | 15 | TRBV5-1 | TGCGCCAGCAGCTTCCGGGGGTGGAACACCGGGGAGCTGTTTTTT | CASSFRGWNTGELFF
- | - | TRBJ2-7 | 15 | TRBV11-3 | TGTGCCAGCAGTTTAGGCCGTCCGGGTACCTACGAGCAGTACTTC | CASSLGRPGTYEQYF
- | - | TRBJ1-3 | 14 | TRBV9 | TGTGCCAGCAGCCCGCAGTCTGTTGGAAACACCATATATTTT | CASSPQSVGNTIYF
- | - | TRBJ1-1 | 15 | TRBV6-5 | TGTGCCAGCAGTTACTCTCCCGGGCCGGGGGGTGAAGCTTTCTTT | CASSYSPGPGGEAFF
- | - | TRBJ2-7 | 13 | TRBV2 | TGTGCCAGCAGTGTGGGGCAGCCCTACGAGCAGTACTTC | CASSVGQPYEQYF